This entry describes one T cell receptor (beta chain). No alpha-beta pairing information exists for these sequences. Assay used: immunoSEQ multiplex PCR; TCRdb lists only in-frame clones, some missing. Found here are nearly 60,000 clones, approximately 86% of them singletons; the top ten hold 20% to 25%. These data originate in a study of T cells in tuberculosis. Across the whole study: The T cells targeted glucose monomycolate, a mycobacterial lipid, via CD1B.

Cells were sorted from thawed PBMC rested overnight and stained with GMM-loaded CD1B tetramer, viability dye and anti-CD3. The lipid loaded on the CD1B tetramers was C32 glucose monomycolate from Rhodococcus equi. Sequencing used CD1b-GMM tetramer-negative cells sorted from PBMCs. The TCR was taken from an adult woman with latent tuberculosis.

The CDR3 loop reads CASSLIQGQGGEQYF. The DNA for the CDR3 is TGCGCCAGCAGCTTGATACAGGGGCAAGGGGGCGAGCAGTACTTC. This chain uses TRBV5-1 with TRBJ2-7; 7 bases map to TRBD1. This CDR3 is 15 amino acids long. With 1 base clipped from V and 6 bases from J, the junction kept 10 bases outside the gene matches. Germline-derived CDR1 and CDR2 are SGHRS and YFSETQ.